This T cell receptor beta chain was documented in a study of blood T cell repertoires in COVID-19. Study in general: Samples of COVID-19 (acute and convalescent) were obtained from the United States, Italy and Spain.

Using immunoSEQ multiplex PCR, the repertoire was profiled, and TCRdb retains in-frame clones only, with some absent. The profile shows 490,000 or so clones, 88% of them singletons. The CDR3 is 12 residues long. From germline, CDR1 is SGHRS and CDR2 YFSETQ. V was cut by 3 bases and J by 6 bases, with 9 bases left in between. This clone is a singleton in its sample. Material for sequencing was PBMCs or T cells enriched from blood (not recorded which). The source is an older woman who had recovered from COVID-19. V is TRBV5-1 and J is TRBJ1-2, with D hard to call. The CDR3 protein is CASSSKGDGYTF. The CDR3 DNA reads as TGCGCCAGCAGCTCTAAGGGAGATGGCTACACCTTC.